Listed below are T cell receptor beta chains from one sample, sequenced in a study of CD8 T cells in ankylosing spondylitis. MiXCR, applied by TCRdb to the 5' RACE reads, yields one record per CDR3 protein. The sample holds just over 300,000 distinct CDR3 sequences, around 20% seen once. Sequencing was carried out using blood, either unsorted or a sorted T cell fraction (not recorded which). The receptors were sampled from a female donor with ankylosing spondylitis or in good health (not recorded which). Each CDR3 is given with its conserved first and last residue. A D gene is named only where the DNA matches it firmly. A row's size may be missing; if present it is once, few, many or a size class.

-,-,TRBJ2-3,TRBV11-2,TGTGCCAGCAGCCTCCGGGGTAGCGGAGACACAGATACGCAGTATTTT,CASSLRGSGDTDTQYF
-,-,TRBJ1-4,TRBV4-3,TGCGCCAGCAGCCAAGCCGGCGTCTCAAGGGAAAAACTGTTTTTT,CASSQAGVSREKLFF
few,TRBD1,TRBJ1-2,TRBV6-5,TGTGCCAGCACCCTCGGGGCAGGGGGTGGCTACACCTTC,CASTLGAGGGYTF
-,-,TRBJ2-7,TRBV6-1,TGTGCCAGCAGGACGGGCGGGACCAACTACGAGCAGTACTTC,CASRTGGTNYEQYF
few,TRBD2,TRBJ2-4,TRBV20-1,TGCAGTGCGTCCGGGACCCCCACGGGGGGGTCTCAGTACTTC,CSASGTPTGGSQYF
few,TRBD2,TRBJ2-1,TRBV10-3,TGTGCCTCCGAACTAGCGGGAGGAGATGAGCAGTTCTTC,CASELAGGDEQFF
few,-,TRBJ2-4,TRBV29-1,TGCAGCGTTGAAGGAGACCTACGGGGTCAGTACTTC,CSVEGDLRGQYF
-,-,TRBJ1-6,TRBV12-3/TRBV12-4,TGTGCCAGCAGCCAGGGACGAAGCTCCTATAATTCACCCCTCCACTTT,CASSQGRSSYNSPLHF
many,TRBD1,TRBJ2-5,TRBV6-1,TGTGCCAGCAGCTCTCCCCGCCGACAGGGAATGGGGACCCAGTACTTC,CASSSPRRQGMGTQYF
few,-,TRBJ2-1,TRBV25-1,TGTGCCAGCAGTGCTCTCAGCAGCTCCTACAATGAGCAGTTCTTC,CASSALSSSYNEQFF
few,-,TRBJ1-6,TRBV12-3/TRBV12-4,TGTGCCAGCAGCGATGGACGGTCCAATTCACCCCTCCACTTT,CASSDGRSNSPLHF
-,-,TRBJ2-1,TRBV20-1,TGCAGTGCCTTATCTACTGCCAATGAGCAGTTCTTC,CSALSTANEQFF
-,-,TRBJ2-3,TRBV4-3,TGCGCCAGCAGCCGGGACACCTCAGATACGCAGTATTTT,CASSRDTSDTQYF
many,-,TRBJ2-3,TRBV9,TGTGCCAGCAGCGTAGATGTAGTATTGACGGATACGCAGTATTTT,CASSVDVVLTDTQYF
few,-,TRBJ2-7,TRBV29-1,TGCAGCGTTGTTACCGGGTCAGGGAACGAGCAGTACTTC,CSVVTGSGNEQYF
-,-,TRBJ2-3,TRBV7-9,TGTGCCAGCAGCTCTGGGCCCGTGGATACGCAGTATTTT,CASSSGPVDTQYF
-,-,TRBJ1-6,TRBV20-1,TGCAGTGCTAGGCGGCAGAAGGACTCACCCCTCCACTTT,CSARRQKDSPLHF
many,TRBD1,TRBJ2-3,TRBV10-3,TGTGCCACCCGGACAGGGGACGGCACAGATACGCAGTATTTT,CATRTGDGTDTQYF
-,TRBD1,TRBJ2-2,TRBV7-9,TGTGCCAGCAGCTCGACCGACAGGGCCGGGGAGCTGTTTTTT,CASSSTDRAGELFF
-,-,TRBJ1-2,TRBV19,TGTGCCAGTAGTACACCCCTTAACTATGGCTACACCTTC,CASSTPLNYGYTF
few,-,TRBJ2-1,TRBV30,TGTGCCTGGAGTAAAGCCCGGGGCAATGAGCAGTTCTTC,CAWSKARGNEQFF
-,-,TRBJ1-1,TRBV27,TGTGCCAGCAGTTTCCTCCACGGGGCTGAAGCTTTCTTT,CASSFLHGAEAFF
few,-,TRBJ2-1,TRBV6-2/TRBV6-3,TGTGCCAGCAGTGCTCTATCCTACAATGAGCAGTTCTTC,CASSALSYNEQFF
few,-,TRBJ1-2,TRBV18,TGTGCCAGCTCACTCGACATCTATGGCTACACCTTC,CASSLDIYGYTF
few,-,TRBJ2-3,TRBV9,TGTGCCAGCAGCCTCCCCGACGGGGATACGCAGTATTTT,CASSLPDGDTQYF
many,-,TRBJ2-5,TRBV29-1,TGCAGCGTTGAAGATCGAGTGGGGGGAGAGACCCAGTACTTC,CSVEDRVGGETQYF
-,TRBD2,TRBJ2-7,TRBV6-1,TGTGCCAGCAGTCGAGGGACTAGCGGCGACCTATACGAGCAGTACTTC,CASSRGTSGDLYEQYF
-,-,TRBJ2-1,TRBV5-1,TGCGCCAGCAGCTTGGCTAGGGCTTCCTACAATGAGCAGTTCTTC,CASSLARASYNEQFF
many,-,TRBJ1-1,TRBV12-3/TRBV12-4,TGTGCCAGCAGTCTGACAGGTGGCGGGACTGAAGCTTTCTTT,CASSLTGGGTEAFF
-,-,TRBJ2-7,TRBV11-2,TGTGCCAGCAGCCGAGGGTGGCCTTCCACCTACGAGCAGTACTTC,CASSRGWPSTYEQYF
-,-,TRBJ2-1,TRBV6-2/TRBV6-3,TGTGCCAGCAGTTACGGGAAAAAGCAGTTCTTC,CASSYGKKQFF
few,TRBD2,TRBJ2-1,TRBV12-3/TRBV12-4,TGTGCCAGCAGATCCGGACTAGCGGGAGGGTTTGAGCAGTTCTTC,CASRSGLAGGFEQFF
-,-,TRBJ2-3,TRBV24-1,TGTGCCACCAGCCCCAGCGGAATAGGGGATACGCAGTATTTT,CATSPSGIGDTQYF
-,-,TRBJ2-4,TRBV3-1,TGTGCCAGCAGCCAAGTCCCCCTAGCCAAAAACATTCAGTACTTC,CASSQVPLAKNIQYF
-,TRBD2,TRBJ2-5,TRBV9,TGTGCCAGCAGCACACCGGGACTAGCGGGTCAAGAGACCCAGTACTTC,CASSTPGLAGQETQYF
-,TRBD1,TRBJ2-7,TRBV28,TGTGCCAGCAGTTTAACACAGGGGTGGCAGTACTTC,CASSLTQGWQYF
few,-,TRBJ2-1,TRBV11-2,TGTGCCAGCAGCTTTTACGGGTCTGGAAACAATGAGCAGTTCTTC,CASSFYGSGNNEQFF
many,TRBD2,TRBJ2-1,TRBV9,TGTGCCAGCAGCGCCCCCGGGACTAGCGTATACAATGAGCAGTTCTTC,CASSAPGTSVYNEQFF
-,TRBD1,TRBJ1-4,TRBV6-1,TGTGCCAGCAGTCGCGCCTGGACAGGGTGGGGTATGCTGTTTTTT,CASSRAWTGWGMLFF
few,-,TRBJ2-2,TRBV20-1,TGCAGTGCTAGAGATCTGGGGACACTGAACACCGGGGAGCTGTTTTTT,CSARDLGTLNTGELFF
-,-,TRBJ1-5,TRBV2,TGTGCCAGCAGTGGGCAGGGACATCAGCCCCAGCATTTT,CASSGQGHQPQHF
many,TRBD2,TRBJ2-7,TRBV15,TGTGCCACCAGCAGAGGTGGGGGAGGGCTCGAGCAGTACTTC,CATSRGGGGLEQYF
-,TRBD1,TRBJ2-7,TRBV20-1,TGCAGTGCCACCCCACGGGACAGCGAGCAGTACTTC,CSATPRDSEQYF
-,TRBD2,TRBJ2-7,TRBV7-3,TGTGCCAGCAGCTCGATAGGGGGGGCTAGCGGGAGAACTTCTCACGAGCAGTACTTC,CASSSIGGASGRTSHEQYF
many,-,TRBJ2-7,TRBV7-2,TGTGCCAGCAGCCCCCGGACCTACGAGCAGTACTTC,CASSPRTYEQYF
-,-,TRBJ1-1,TRBV11-2,TGTGCCAGCAGCTTATTGCAGGGTACTGAAGCTTTCTTT,CASSLLQGTEAFF
many,-,TRBJ1-1,TRBV6-5,TGTGCCAGCAGTTTATGGACGGGTCGGATCACTGAAGCTTTCTTT,CASSLWTGRITEAFF
few,TRBD2,TRBJ2-7,TRBV7-2,TGTGCCAGCAGTCCGCATCCTTCTGGGGGGAGGGGCGAGCAGTACTTC,CASSPHPSGGRGEQYF
many,-,TRBJ2-7,TRBV20-1,TGCAGTGCTGGCTTAGGGGACGAGCAGTACTTC,CSAGLGDEQYF
few,TRBD2,TRBJ2-7,TRBV6-2/TRBV6-3,TGTGCCAGCAGAGGGAGGGTAAGCTCCTACGAGCAGTACTTC,CASRGRVSSYEQYF
few,-,TRBJ1-2,TRBV20-1,TGCAGCCCTATAGACTCTAGGATCGGCTACACCTTC,CSPIDSRIGYTF
-,TRBD2,TRBJ2-1,TRBV20-1,TGCAGTGCTAGACATCCGGGGGGTGAGCAGTTCTTC,CSARHPGGEQFF
many,-,TRBJ1-5,TRBV4-2,TGTGCCAGCAGCCAATTGAGTCGCGATCAGCCCCAGCATTTT,CASSQLSRDQPQHF